The 28 T cell receptor beta chains reported below all come from one sample, sequenced in a study of beta chain features in type 1 diabetes. The investigators reverse transcribed all of the isolated RNA, so they sequenced expressed TCRB transcripts. Produced via immunoSEQ multiplex PCR; TCRdb's table is partial and in-frame only. The table includes about 330,000 clones, around 10% detected once. Sequenced sample: naive CD4+ T cells from blood. These receptors all stem from a woman aged 30 to 39 in good health.

The chain combines TRBV28 with TRBJ2-1, with 7 nucleotides matching TRBD2. The CDR3 is made up of 13 amino acids. Germline V lookup: CDR1 MDHEN, CDR2 SYDVKM. The V and J ends lost 3 bases and 8 bases, in that order; junction bases with no gene match: 4. CDR3 in DNA: TGTGCCAGCAGTTTGGGAGGGGCCCATGAGCAGTTCTTC. Translation gives CASSLGGAHEQFF.

CDR3 bases: TGTGCCAGCAGATTCCAGAGGAAAAACATTCAGTACTTC. It is translated as CASRFQRKNIQYF. The V and J genes are TRBV5-6 and TRBJ2-4; D ambiguous. CDR1 and CDR2 from the germline V gene are SGHDT and YYEEEE. Trimming left V 5 bases short and J 4 bases short, with 10 bases between. The CDR3 totals 13 residues.

This clone has only a few counts. The CDR3 bases are TGTGCCACCAGCAGAGATCGCCAGTACGAGCAGTACTTC. Its translation is CATSRDRQYEQYF. The rearrangement links TRBV15 to TRBJ2-7, with unresolved D. The length of the CDR3 is 13 residues. The V gene's germline CDR1 is LNHNV and CDR2 YYDKDF (reference sequence). The V end lost 0 bases, the J end lost 4 bases, and 7 bases lay between the germline ends.

This clone was detected only a few times. This chain links TRBV30 with TRBJ2-7; TRBD2 agrees at 9 bases. The CDR3 spans 14 residues. Per germline, CDR1 GTSNPN and CDR2 SVGIG (reference sequence). J gave up 5 bases and V 3 bases, and 8 bases lay outside the gene matches. The CDR3 loop reads CAWSRGRAKNEQYF. CDR3 DNA sequence: TGTGCCTGGAGCCGCGGGAGGGCCAAGAACGAGCAGTACTTC. Using reference TRBV30 and TRBJ2-7 for the parts outside the CDR3, the full variable domain is SQTIHQWPATLVQPVGSPLSLECTVEGTSNPNLYWYRQAAGRGLQLLFYSVGIGQISSEVPQNLSASRPQDRQFILSSKKLLLSDSGFYLCAWSRGRAKNEQYFGPGTRLTVT.

This clone has more than one count but fewer than ten. The rearrangement uses TRBV6-5 and TRBJ2-5; 8 bases are a match to TRBD2. The CDR3 is 15 residues long. CDR1 is MNHEY and CDR2 is SVGAGI in the germline V gene. J gave up 1 base and V 3 bases, and 4 bases lay outside the gene matches. This CDR3 is CASSYQAGVQETQYF. The DNA for the CDR3 is TGTGCCAGCAGTTATCAAGCGGGAGTCCAAGAGACCCAGTACTTC.

This clone was detected a few times. The chain employs TRBV18 and TRBJ2-4, with TRBD1 as a possible D gene (6 bases). CDR1 and CDR2 from the germline V gene are KGHSH and LQKENI. Between the trimmed V and J ends, which lost 3 bases and 0 bases, there was a span of 12 bases. This CDR3 has 16 amino acids. The CDR3 DNA is TGTGCCAGCTCACCCGACAGGTTGATAGCCAAAAACATTCAGTACTTC. Protein: CASSPDRLIAKNIQYF.

This clone came up a few times. The chain employs TRBV9 and TRBJ1-1; D is undetermined. Trimming left V 0 bases short and J 4 bases short, with 13 bases between. The CDR3 has 15 residues. Germline V gene lookup returns CDR1 SGDLS and CDR2 YYNGEE. The CDR3 DNA follows: TGTGCCAGCAGCGTAGCGGAGGGTGTTGGCACTGAAGCTTTCTTT. Protein product: CASSVAEGVGTEAFF.

The genes are TRBV28 and TRBJ2-4; D is perhaps TRBD2 (7 bases). V lost 6 bases to trimming and J lost 2 bases, with 11 bases between them. The germline gives CDR1 MDHEN, CDR2 SYDVKM. The CDR3 runs to 14 residues. The CDR3 loop reads CASRSGTTKNIQYF. The CDR3 nucleotides are TGTGCCAGCAGAAGCGGGACAACCAAAAACATTCAGTACTTC.

The V call is TRBV30, the J call TRBJ2-7; 7 bases are a match to TRBD1. This CDR3 is built from 13 residues. After removal of 1 base from V and 3 bases from J, the junction contained 3 bases not matched to a gene. Germline assignment: CDR1 GTSNPN and CDR2 SVGIG (reference sequence). The CDR3 bases are TGTGCCTGGAGTGGGGACAGTAACTACGAGCAGTACTTC. Translating gives CAWSGDSNYEQYF. Using reference TRBV30 and TRBJ2-7 for the parts outside the CDR3, the full variable domain is SQTIHQWPATLVQPVGSPLSLECTVEGTSNPNLYWYRQAAGRGLQLLFYSVGIGQISSEVPQNLSASRPQDRQFILSSKKLLLSDSGFYLCAWSGDSNYEQYFGPGTRLTVT.

The chain is built from TRBV29-1 and TRBJ2-1, with D maybe TRBD2 (6 bases). Germline V gene lookup returns CDR1 SQVTM and CDR2 ANQGSEA. CDR3 length: 16 residues. Trimming cost V 4 bases and J 2 bases, with 18 bases left between them. As DNA, the CDR3 is TGCAGCGTTGTGTCCCTTTTCGGCGGGGCCTACAATGAGCAGTTCTTC. Its protein is CSVVSLFGGAYNEQFF.

This clone was seen a few times. The chain combines TRBV7-3 with TRBJ1-1; 8 bases are a match to TRBD1. The V segment lost 5 bases and the J segment 2 bases; nucleotides outside the gene matches: 4. Germline CDR1 reads SGHTA; CDR2 reads FQGTGA. This CDR3 contains 14 residues. The CDR3 protein is CASSTGGGNTEAFF. The CDR3 DNA follows: TGTGCCAGCAGCACAGGGGGGGGCAACACTGAAGCTTTCTTT.

The rearrangement uses TRBV18 and TRBJ1-4; unclear D gene. The CDR3 length is 13 residues. The ends were cut back, 3 bases at V and 2 bases at J, with 4 bases in the middle. CDR1 and CDR2 from the germline V gene are KGHSH and LQKENI. The chain's CDR3 is CASSPSTNEKLFF. The CDR3 coding sequence is TGTGCCAGCTCACCTTCGACTAATGAAAAACTGTTTTTT.

The V and J genes are TRBV4-1 and TRBJ1-5; TRBD1 matches at 7 bases. The CDR3 sequence is 17 residues long. The germline CDR1 and CDR2 sequences are MGHRA and YSYEKL. Trimming at V came to 0 bases and at J to 3 bases, leaving 8 bases not matched to a gene. The DNA for the CDR3 is TGCGCCAGCAGCCAAGATGGAGGCAGGGGGTCCAATCAGCCCCAGCATTTT. Protein product: CASSQDGGRGSNQPQHF.

This clone was counted a few times. The chain combines TRBV9 with TRBJ2-5, with TRBD2 as a possible D gene (7 bases). Trimming removed 4 bases at V and 4 bases at J, with 26 bases between. The CDR3 contains 18 residues. Germline CDR1 reads SGDLS; CDR2 reads YYNGEE. This chain's CDR3 is CASSKVGGAATHGETQYF. CDR3 nucleotides: TGTGCCAGCAGCAAAGTAGGGGGGGCAGCCACCCACGGAGAGACCCAGTACTTC.

This clone was counted only a few times. The chain couples TRBV6-5 to TRBJ1-2; 9 nucleotides align to TRBD1. Per germline, CDR1 MNHEY and CDR2 SVGAGI. V was pared by 0 bases and J by 0 bases, with 2 bases of the junction left unmatched. The CDR3 is made up of 16 amino acids. CDR3 sequence: CASSYSRQGANYGYTF. The DNA of the CDR3 is TGTGCCAGCAGTTACTCAAGACAGGGGGCTAACTATGGCTACACCTTC.

V usage is TRBV9 and J usage is TRBJ2-1, with 10 bases matching TRBD2. After removal of 0 bases from V and 10 bases from J, the junction contained 22 bases not matched to a gene. The CDR3 loop spans 20 amino acids. Per the germline V gene, CDR1 is SGDLS and CDR2 is YYNGEE. The CDR3 DNA is TGTGCCAGCAGCGTAGTAGAAGCGGGAGGGATCTTCCAAGCCTTAACGGAGCAGTTCTTC. As protein: CASSVVEAGGIFQALTEQFF.

V gene TRBV15 combines with J gene TRBJ1-1; 7 positions agree with TRBD1. CDR3 length equals 14 residues. Germline V lookup: CDR1 LNHNV, CDR2 YYDKDF (reference sequence). V lost 0 bases and J lost 9; bases outside the gene matches: 7. The CDR3 DNA is TGTGCCACCAGCAGAGATGGAGGACAGGAGCAAGCTTTCTTT. It codes for CATSRDGGQEQAFF.

The chain carries TRBV21-1 and TRBJ2-1; the listed D gene, TRBD2, was not tested against the DNA. TRBV21-1 is flagged as a pseudogene. This CDR3 has 14 residues. DNA of the CDR3: TGTGCCAGCAGCCCCTGCGGGAGGAGGAATGAGCAGTTCTTC. This gives the protein CASSPCGRRNEQFF.

This clone was counted only a few times. The genes are TRBV7-3 and TRBJ2-6, with 8 bases identical to TRBD1. The CDR3 runs 15 residues. The ends lost 6 bases at V and 2 bases at J; junction bases unmatched: 3. CDR1 is SGHTA and CDR2 is FQGTGA in the germline V gene. CDR3 DNA sequence: TGTGCCAGCAGACCAGGGGGCGCTGGGGCCAACGTCCTGACTTTC. Translated, it gives CASRPGGAGANVLTF.

This chain connects TRBV28 to TRBJ1-2; D gene ambiguous. Germline V gives CDR1 MDHEN, CDR2 SYDVKM. The germline V and J ends were trimmed by 2 bases and 2 bases, with 9 bases remaining between them. There are 14 residues in the CDR3. The CDR3 sequence is CASSLPYRNYGYTF. The CDR3 nucleotides read TGTGCCAGCAGTTTACCCTACAGAAACTATGGCTACACCTTC.

The chain has TRBV28 and TRBJ2-1; 10 bases are a match to TRBD2. The germline CDR1 and CDR2 sequences are MDHEN and SYDVKM. J lost 0 bases, V lost 3 bases, and 8 bases had no gene match. The CDR3 extends over 18 amino acids. The CDR3 is CASSFLAGVPSSYNEQFF. CDR3 nucleotides: TGTGCCAGCAGTTTCCTAGCGGGAGTTCCCAGCTCCTACAATGAGCAGTTCTTC.

This clone was seen a handful of times. CDR3 coding DNA: TGTGCCAGTAGCAAGACACGTGAGGGACTAGCGGACCATGCCTACGAGCAGTACTTC. As protein: CASSKTREGLADHAYEQYF. This chain connects TRBV19 to TRBJ2-7, with 11 bases identical to TRBD2. The CDR3 is 19 residues long. From germline, CDR1 is LNHDA and CDR2 SQIVND (reference sequence). V was clipped by 6 bases and J by 2 bases; unmatched bases: 18. The full variable domain, its missing parts supplied by reference TRBV19 and TRBJ2-7, is DGGITQSPKYLFRKEGQNVTLSCEQNLNHDAMYWYRQDPGQGLRLIYYSQIVNDFQKGDIAEGYSVSREKKESFPLTVTSAQKNPTAFYLCASSKTREGLADHAYEQYFGPGTRLTVT.

V usage is TRBV4-3 and J usage is TRBJ2-7; D uncertain. This CDR3 has 15 residues. Germline CDR1 is LGHNA and CDR2 is YSLEER. V gave up 0 bases and J gave up 3 bases, with 12 bases separating them. This CDR3 reads CASSQEAQKIYEQYF. In nucleotides, the CDR3 is TGCGCCAGCAGCCAAGAGGCCCAGAAGATCTACGAGCAGTACTTC.

There are a few counts of this clone. This chain joins TRBV19 and TRBJ2-7, with TRBD2 identical over 10 bases. After removal of 5 bases from V and 3 bases from J, the junction contained 7 bases not matched to a gene. Germline lookup yields CDR1 LNHDA and CDR2 SQIVND (reference sequence). The CDR3 totals 15 residues. CDR3 nucleotides: TGTGCCAGTAGTCCCGGGACTAGCGTCGGCTACGAGCAGTACTTC. This sequence encodes CASSPGTSVGYEQYF. The variable domain in full, with the rest retrieved from reference TRBV19 and TRBJ2-7, is DGGITQSPKYLFRKEGQNVTLSCEQNLNHDAMYWYRQDPGQGLRLIYYSQIVNDFQKGDIAEGYSVSREKKESFPLTVTSAQKNPTAFYLCASSPGTSVGYEQYFGPGTRLTVT.

The chain carries TRBV5-1 and TRBJ2-2; D ambiguous. CDR1 and CDR2 from the germline V gene are SGHRS and YFSETQ. There are 14 residues in the CDR3. Trimming took off 4 bases at V and 0 bases at J, with 7 bases between the two ends. The CDR3 DNA follows: TGCGCCAGCAGCGGTACAGCGAACACCGGGGAGCTGTTTTTT. This encodes CASSGTANTGELFF. The full variable domain, its missing parts supplied by reference TRBV5-1 and TRBJ2-2, is KAGVTQTPRYLIKTRGQQVTLSCSPISGHRSVSWYQQTPGQGLQFLFEYFSETQRNKGNFPGRFSGRQFSNSRSEMNVSTLELGDSALYLCASSGTANTGELFFGEGSRLTVL.

The V gene is TRBV29-1, the J gene TRBJ2-1; tentatively, D is TRBD1 (6 bases). CDR1 and CDR2 (germline): SQVTM, ANQGSEA. The CDR3 extends over 13 amino acids. V was pared by 3 bases and J by 7 bases, with 13 bases between. CDR3 DNA sequence: TGCAGCGTTGAGGGGACACTTGGGAATGAGCAGTTCTTC. Translating it yields CSVEGTLGNEQFF.

The rearrangement links TRBV7-9 to TRBJ1-4, with a possible D match to TRBD1 (6 bases). This CDR3 is 12 amino acids long. V lost 2 bases, J lost 10 bases, and 8 bases lay in between. CDR1 is SEHNR and CDR2 is FQNEAQ in the germline V gene (reference sequence). CDR3 DNA: TGTGCCAGCAGCTTAAGGGGGGGAAAACTGTTTTTT. Encoded protein: CASSLRGGKLFF.

This clone has more than one count but fewer than ten. V and J are TRBV29-1 and TRBJ1-4; 11 bases map to TRBD1. Trimming removed 6 bases from V and 3 bases from J; junction bases left unmatched: 3. The germline CDR1 and CDR2 sequences are SQVTM and ANQGSEA. The length of the CDR3 is 14 residues. CDR3 sequence (DNA): TGCAGCGTGGGACAGGGGGGGGCTAATGAAAAACTGTTTTTT. Translating it yields CSVGQGGANEKLFF.